The source of this T cell receptor beta chain is a study of shared clonotypes between healthy human individuals. Study-wide background: Each donor contributed plates that comprised three CD4 naive, three CD4 memory, two CD8 naive and one CD8 memory. Regarding the study as a whole: Rarefaction gave evidence that sorted-subset sequencing remained incomplete despite large depth.

Clones were read by immunoSEQ multiplex PCR, and TCRdb kept only the in-frame ones, dropping some. The sample lists around 990,000 clones, approximately 80% occurring once. With regard to this clone: The antigen remains unidentified.

V was trimmed by 4 bases and J by 6 bases, leaving 14 bases between them. The CDR3 is made up of 13 amino acids. CDR1 is SGDLS and CDR2 is YYNGEE in the germline V gene. V gene TRBV9 combines with J gene TRBJ2-7, with D possibly being TRBD1 (6 bases). The material sequenced was memory CD4+ T cells from PBMCs. Subset denoted: CD45RA-negative fraction. This receptor was obtained from a man between 18 and 29 years old in good health. Some clones in this sample may be carry-over from other donors' samples. CDR3 DNA: TGTGCCAGCAGCTCCGGACAGTGGGGCGAGCAGTACTTC. It encodes CASSSGQWGEQYF.